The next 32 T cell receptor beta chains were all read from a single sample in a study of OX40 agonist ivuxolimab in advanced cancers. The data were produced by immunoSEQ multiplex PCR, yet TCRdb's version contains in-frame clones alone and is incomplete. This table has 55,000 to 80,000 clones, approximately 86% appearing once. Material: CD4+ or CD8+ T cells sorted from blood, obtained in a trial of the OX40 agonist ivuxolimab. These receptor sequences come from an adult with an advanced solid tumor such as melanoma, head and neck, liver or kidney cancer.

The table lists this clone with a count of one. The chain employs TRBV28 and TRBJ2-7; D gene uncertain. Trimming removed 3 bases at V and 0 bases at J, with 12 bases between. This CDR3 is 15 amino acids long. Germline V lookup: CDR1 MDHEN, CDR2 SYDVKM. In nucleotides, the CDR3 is TGTGCCAGCAGTTTCTTAGGATATCCCTCCTACGAGCAGTACTTC. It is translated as CASSFLGYPSYEQYF.

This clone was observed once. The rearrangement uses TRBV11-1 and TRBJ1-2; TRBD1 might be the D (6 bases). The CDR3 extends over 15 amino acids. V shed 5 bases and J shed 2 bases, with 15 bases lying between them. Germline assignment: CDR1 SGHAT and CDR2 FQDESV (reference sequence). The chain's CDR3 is CASSPSGGLNYGYTF. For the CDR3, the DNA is TGTGCCAGCAGCCCTTCCGGGGGGCTCAACTATGGCTACACCTTC. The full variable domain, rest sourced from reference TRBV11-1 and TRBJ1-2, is EAEVAQSPRYKITEKSQAVAFWCDPISGHATLYWYRQILGQGPELLVQFQDESVVDDSQLPKDRFSAERLKGVDSTLKIQPAELGDSAMYLCASSPSGGLNYGYTFGSGTRLTVV.

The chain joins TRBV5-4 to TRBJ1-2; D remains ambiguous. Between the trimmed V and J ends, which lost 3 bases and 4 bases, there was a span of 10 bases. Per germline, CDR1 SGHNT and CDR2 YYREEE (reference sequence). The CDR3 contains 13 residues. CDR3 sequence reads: CASSSRAFYGYTF. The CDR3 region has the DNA TGTGCCAGCAGCTCAAGGGCTTTCTATGGCTACACCTTC.

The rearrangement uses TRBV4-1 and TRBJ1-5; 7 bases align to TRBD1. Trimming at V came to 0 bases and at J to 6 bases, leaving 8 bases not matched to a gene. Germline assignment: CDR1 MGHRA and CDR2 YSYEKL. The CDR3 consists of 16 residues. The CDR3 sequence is CASSQEEQGFGQPQHF. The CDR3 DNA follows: TGCGCCAGCAGCCAAGAAGAACAGGGGTTTGGTCAGCCCCAGCATTTT.

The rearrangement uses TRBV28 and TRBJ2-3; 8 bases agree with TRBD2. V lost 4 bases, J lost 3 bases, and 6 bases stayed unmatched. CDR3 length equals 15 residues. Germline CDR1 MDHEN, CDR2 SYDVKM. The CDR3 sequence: CASSSPGLGTDTQYF. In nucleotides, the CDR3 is TGTGCCAGCAGTTCCCCGGGACTAGGGACAGATACGCAGTATTTT.

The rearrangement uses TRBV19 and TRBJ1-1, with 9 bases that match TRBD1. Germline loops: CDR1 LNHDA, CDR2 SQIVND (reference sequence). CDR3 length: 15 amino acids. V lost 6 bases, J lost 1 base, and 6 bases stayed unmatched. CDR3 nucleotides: TGTGCCAGTAGGGACAGGGGAATTACGAACACTGAAGCTTTCTTT. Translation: CASRDRGITNTEAFF.

The CDR3 loop is CASTPGLGVYNYGYTF. The CDR3 DNA sequence: TGTGCCAGCACCCCTGGGTTAGGGGTGTATAACTATGGCTACACCTTC. J is TRBJ1-2 and V is TRBV7-9; D is possibly TRBD1 (5 bases). Germline CDR1 and CDR2: SEHNR and FQNEAQ (reference sequence). The CDR3 is 16 residues long. V lost 7 bases to trimming and J lost 1 base, with 19 bases between them.

The CDR3 here is CASSLRGTNEKLFF. The CDR3, as DNA: TGTGCCAGCAGCCTCAGGGGAACTAATGAAAAACTGTTTTTT. The chain links TRBV6-1 to TRBJ1-4, with D possibly TRBD1 on 6 matching bases. Trimming removed 6 bases from V and 1 base from J, with 9 bases in between. Per germline, CDR1 MNHNS and CDR2 SASEGT. The CDR3 runs 14 residues.

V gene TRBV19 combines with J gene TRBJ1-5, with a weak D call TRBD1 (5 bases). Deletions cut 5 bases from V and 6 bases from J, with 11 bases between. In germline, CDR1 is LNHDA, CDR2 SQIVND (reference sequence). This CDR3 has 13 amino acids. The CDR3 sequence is CASSPQGPQPQHF. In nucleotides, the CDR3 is TGTGCCAGTAGTCCTCAGGGCCCTCAGCCCCAGCATTTT. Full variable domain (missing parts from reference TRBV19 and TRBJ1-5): DGGITQSPKYLFRKEGQNVTLSCEQNLNHDAMYWYRQDPGQGLRLIYYSQIVNDFQKGDIAEGYSVSREKKESFPLTVTSAQKNPTAFYLCASSPQGPQPQHFGDGTRLSIL.

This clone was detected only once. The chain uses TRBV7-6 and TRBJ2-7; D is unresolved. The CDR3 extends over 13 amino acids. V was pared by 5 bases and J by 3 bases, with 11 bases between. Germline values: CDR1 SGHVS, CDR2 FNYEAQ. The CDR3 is CASSPSSFYEQYF. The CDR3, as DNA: TGTGCCAGCAGCCCCAGCTCCTTCTACGAGCAGTACTTC.

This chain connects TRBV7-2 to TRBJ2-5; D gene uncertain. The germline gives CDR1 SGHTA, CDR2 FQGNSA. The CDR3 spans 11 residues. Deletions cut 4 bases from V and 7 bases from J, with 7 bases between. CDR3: CASSSPGTQYF. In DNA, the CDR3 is TGTGCCAGCAGCTCCCCCGGGACCCAGTACTTC.

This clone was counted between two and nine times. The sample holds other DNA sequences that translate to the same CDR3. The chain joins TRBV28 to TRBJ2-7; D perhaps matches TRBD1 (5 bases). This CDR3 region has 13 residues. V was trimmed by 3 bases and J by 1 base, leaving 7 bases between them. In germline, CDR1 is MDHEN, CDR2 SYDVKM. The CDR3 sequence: CASSFAGSYEQYF. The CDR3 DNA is TGTGCCAGCAGTTTTGCAGGGTCCTACGAGCAGTACTTC.

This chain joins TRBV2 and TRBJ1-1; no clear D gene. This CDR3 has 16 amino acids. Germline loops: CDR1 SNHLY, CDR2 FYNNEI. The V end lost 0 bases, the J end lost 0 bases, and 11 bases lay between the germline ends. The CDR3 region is CASSEARGGLNTEAFF. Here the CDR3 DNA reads TGTGCCAGCAGTGAAGCGCGTGGCGGTCTGAACACTGAAGCTTTCTTT.

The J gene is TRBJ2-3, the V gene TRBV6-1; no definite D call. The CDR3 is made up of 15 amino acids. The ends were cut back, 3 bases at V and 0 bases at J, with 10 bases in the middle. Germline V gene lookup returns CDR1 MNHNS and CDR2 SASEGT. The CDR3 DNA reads TGTGCCAGCAGTGACTGGGCAGCGAGCACAGATACGCAGTATTTT. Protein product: CASSDWAASTDTQYF.

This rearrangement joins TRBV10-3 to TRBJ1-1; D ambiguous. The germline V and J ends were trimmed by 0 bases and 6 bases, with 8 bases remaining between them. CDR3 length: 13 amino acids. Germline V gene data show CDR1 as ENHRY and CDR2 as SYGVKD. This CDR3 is CAISESRSAEAFF. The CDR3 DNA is TGTGCCATCAGTGAGTCGAGGAGCGCTGAAGCTTTCTTT.

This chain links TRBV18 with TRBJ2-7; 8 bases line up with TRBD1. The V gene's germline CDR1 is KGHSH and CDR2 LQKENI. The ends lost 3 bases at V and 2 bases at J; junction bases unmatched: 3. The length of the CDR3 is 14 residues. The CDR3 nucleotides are TGTGCCAGCTCACCCCCGGGACAGGCCTACGAGCAGTACTTC. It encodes CASSPPGQAYEQYF.

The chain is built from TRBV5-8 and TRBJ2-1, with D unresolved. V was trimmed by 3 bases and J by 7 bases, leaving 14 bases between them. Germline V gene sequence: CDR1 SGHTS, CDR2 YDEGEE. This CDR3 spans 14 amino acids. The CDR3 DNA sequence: TGTGCCAGCAGCTCGCATACATGGCTAAATGAGCAGTTCTTC. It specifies CASSSHTWLNEQFF.

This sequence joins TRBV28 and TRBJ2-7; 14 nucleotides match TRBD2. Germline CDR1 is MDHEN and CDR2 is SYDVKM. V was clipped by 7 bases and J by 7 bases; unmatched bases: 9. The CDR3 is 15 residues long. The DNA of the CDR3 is TGTGCCAGCAAAATTCAGGGACTAGCGGGAGTTGAGCAGTACTTC. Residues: CASKIQGLAGVEQYF. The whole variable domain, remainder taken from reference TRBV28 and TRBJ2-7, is DVKVTQSSRYLVKRTGEKVFLECVQDMDHENMFWYRQDPGLGLRLIYFSYDVKMKEKGDIPEGYSVSREKKERFSLILESASTNQTSMYLCASKIQGLAGVEQYFGPGTRLTVT.

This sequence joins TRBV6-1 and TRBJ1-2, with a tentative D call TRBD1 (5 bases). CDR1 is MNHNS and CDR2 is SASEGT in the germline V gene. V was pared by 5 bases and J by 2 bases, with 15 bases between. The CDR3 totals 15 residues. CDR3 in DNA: TGTGCCAGCAGTTCCCCGGGACGGATGAACTATGGCTACACCTTC. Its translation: CASSSPGRMNYGYTF.

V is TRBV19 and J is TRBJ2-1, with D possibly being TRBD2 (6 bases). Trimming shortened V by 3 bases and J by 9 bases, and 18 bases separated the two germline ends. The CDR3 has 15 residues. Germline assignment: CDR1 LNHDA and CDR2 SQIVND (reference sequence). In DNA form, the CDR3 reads TGTGCCAGTAGTATTATCCGGTCTAACGGGGGTGAGCAGTTCTTC. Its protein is CASSIIRSNGGEQFF.

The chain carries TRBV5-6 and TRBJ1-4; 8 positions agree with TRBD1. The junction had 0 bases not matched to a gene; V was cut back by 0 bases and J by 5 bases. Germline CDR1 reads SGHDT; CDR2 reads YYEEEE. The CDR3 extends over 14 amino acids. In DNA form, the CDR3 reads TGTGCCAGCAGCTTGGGACAGGGGAATGAAAAACTGTTTTTT. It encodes CASSLGQGNEKLFF.

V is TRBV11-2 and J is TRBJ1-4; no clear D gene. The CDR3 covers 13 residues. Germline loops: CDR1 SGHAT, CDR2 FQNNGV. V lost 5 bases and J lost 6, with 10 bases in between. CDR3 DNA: TGTGCCAGCAGCCGTAGTCGTGATGAAAAACTGTTTTTT. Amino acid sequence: CASSRSRDEKLFF.

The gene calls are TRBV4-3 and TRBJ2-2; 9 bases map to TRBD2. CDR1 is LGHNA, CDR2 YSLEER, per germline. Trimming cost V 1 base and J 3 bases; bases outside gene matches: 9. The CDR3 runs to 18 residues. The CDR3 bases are TGCGCCAGCAGCCAAGGAGTTTGGGTAGCGGGGGACACCGGGGAGCTGTTTTTT. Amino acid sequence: CASSQGVWVAGDTGELFF.

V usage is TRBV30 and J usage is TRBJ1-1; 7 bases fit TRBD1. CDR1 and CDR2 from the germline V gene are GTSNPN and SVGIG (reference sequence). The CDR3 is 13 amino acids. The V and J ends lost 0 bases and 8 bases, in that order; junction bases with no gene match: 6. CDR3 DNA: TGTGCCTGGAGTGTACTGAGGGGACAGGAAGCTTTCTTT. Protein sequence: CAWSVLRGQEAFF.

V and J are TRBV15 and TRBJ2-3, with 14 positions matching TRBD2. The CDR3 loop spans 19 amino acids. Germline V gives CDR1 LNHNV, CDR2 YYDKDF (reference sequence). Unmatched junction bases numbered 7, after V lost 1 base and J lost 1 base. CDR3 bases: TGTGCCACCAGCAGAGGACTAGCGGGAGGGCCTGCGGGCACAGATACGCAGTATTTT. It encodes CATSRGLAGGPAGTDTQYF.

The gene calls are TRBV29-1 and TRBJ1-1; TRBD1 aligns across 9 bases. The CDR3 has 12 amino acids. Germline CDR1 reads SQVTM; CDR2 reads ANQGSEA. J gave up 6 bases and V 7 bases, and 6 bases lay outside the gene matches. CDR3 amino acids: CSAPGQGAEAFF. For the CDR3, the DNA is TGCAGCGCCCCGGGACAGGGCGCTGAAGCTTTCTTT. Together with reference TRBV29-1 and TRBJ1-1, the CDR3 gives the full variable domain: SAVISQKPSRDICQRGTSLTIQCQVDSQVTMMFWYRQQPGQSLTLIATANQGSEATYESGFVIDKFPISRPNLTFSTLTVSNMSPEDSSIYLCSAPGQGAEAFFGQGTRLTVV.

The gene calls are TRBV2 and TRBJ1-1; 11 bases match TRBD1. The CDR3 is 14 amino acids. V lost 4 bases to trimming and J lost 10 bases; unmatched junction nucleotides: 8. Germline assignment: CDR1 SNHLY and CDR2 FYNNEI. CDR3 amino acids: CASSVGTGGWGAFF. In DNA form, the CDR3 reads TGTGCCAGCAGTGTCGGGACAGGGGGGTGGGGAGCTTTCTTT.

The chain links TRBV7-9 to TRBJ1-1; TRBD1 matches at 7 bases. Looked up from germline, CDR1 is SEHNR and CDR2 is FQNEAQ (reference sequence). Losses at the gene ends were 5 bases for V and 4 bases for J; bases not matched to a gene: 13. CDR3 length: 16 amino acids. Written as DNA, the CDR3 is TGTGCCAGCAGCCTTTACCGGGACAGAGGAAGCACTGAAGCTTTCTTT. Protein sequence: CASSLYRDRGSTEAFF.

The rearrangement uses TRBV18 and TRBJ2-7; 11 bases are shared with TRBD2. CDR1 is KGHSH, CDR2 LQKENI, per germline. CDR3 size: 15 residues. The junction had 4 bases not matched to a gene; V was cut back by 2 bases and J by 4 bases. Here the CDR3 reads CASSPSGLAEYEQYF. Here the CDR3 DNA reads TGTGCCAGCTCACCATCGGGACTAGCGGAATACGAGCAGTACTTC.

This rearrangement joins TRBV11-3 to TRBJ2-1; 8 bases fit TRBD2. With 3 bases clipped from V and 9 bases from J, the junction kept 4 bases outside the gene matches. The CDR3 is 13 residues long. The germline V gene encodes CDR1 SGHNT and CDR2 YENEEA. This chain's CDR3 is CASSFVTSGEQFF. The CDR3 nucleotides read TGTGCCAGCAGCTTTGTAACTAGCGGTGAGCAGTTCTTC. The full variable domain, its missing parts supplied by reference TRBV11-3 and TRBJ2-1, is EAGVVQSPRYKIIEKKQPVAFWCNPISGHNTLYWYLQNLGQGPELLIRYENEEAVDDSQLPKDRFSAERLKGVDSTLKIQPAELGDSAVYLCASSFVTSGEQFFGPGTRLTVL.

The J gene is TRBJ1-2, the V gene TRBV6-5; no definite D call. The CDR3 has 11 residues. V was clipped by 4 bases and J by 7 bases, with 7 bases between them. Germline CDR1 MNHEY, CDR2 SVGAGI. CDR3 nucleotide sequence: TGTGCCAGCAGTTTGTACGGTGGCTACACCTTC. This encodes CASSLYGGYTF.

The CDR3: CASSQAGTSGTGEQFF. The CDR3 DNA sequence: TGCGCCAGCAGCCAAGCCGGGACTAGCGGGACTGGTGAGCAGTTCTTC. The gene calls are TRBV4-3 and TRBJ2-1, with 13 bases fitting TRBD2. Germline V gene lookup returns CDR1 LGHNA and CDR2 YSLEER. Losses at the gene ends were 1 base for V and 9 bases for J; bases not matched to a gene: 6. CDR3 length equals 16 residues.